By its share, the clone carrying this TCR delta chain is medium-sized. In the same sample, other DNA sequences code for this CDR3. TCRdb used CATT to re-call clones from the RT-PCR reads. The data show about 2,600 delta-chain clones, 3% to 3.5% seen once. The germline gives CDR1 GEAIGNYY, CDR2 EKD. The CDR3 has 18 amino acids. V lost 0 bases, J lost 2 bases, and 13 bases stayed unmatched. This entry belongs to a study of gamma-delta T cells after stem cell transplantation. The chain is built from TRDV2 and TRDJ1; 8 bases are shared with TRDD3. Sequencing was carried out using gamma-delta T cells. The TCR comes from a human donor. It is not recorded whose cells these are; they may come from a transplant donor. The CDR3 region has the DNA TGTGCCTGTGACACCATCGTACTGGGGGCCGATGGGACCGATAAACTCATCTTT. This translates into CACDTIVLGADGTDKLIF.